Reported below is one TCR beta chain. Germline trimming cut 1 base from V and 1 base from J; bases unmatched to any gene: 10. CDR1 SEHNR and CDR2 FQNEAQ come from the germline V gene (reference sequence). This CDR3 contains 19 residues. The sample originates from a study of glioma-infiltrating T cells after dendritic cell vaccination. Overall study context: At biweekly intervals, patients got three intradermal dendritic cell vaccine injections.

Data came from immunoSEQ multiplex PCR; TCRdb stores just in-frame clones and leaves some out. The sample includes roughly 60,000 clones, roughly nine tenths of them seen just once. Time point: after dendritic cell vaccination, including at tumor progression/relapse. The chain combines TRBV7-9 with TRBJ2-6; TRBD1 matches at 7 bases. The material was blood, obtained after dendritic cell vaccination. The origin of this receptor is a human donor with glioblastoma. For the CDR3, the DNA is TGTGCCAGCAGCTTAGATCCGCGACAGGGCTTATCTGGGGCCAACGTCCTGACTTTC. It codes for CASSLDPRQGLSGANVLTF.